One T cell receptor (beta chain) is described in this entry. TCRdb keeps only in-frame clones here, not all; method: immunoSEQ multiplex PCR. This sample has fewer than 300,000 clones, with just over 85% found just once. The entry originates in a study of blood T cell repertoires in COVID-19. Researchers sorted participants into cohorts using their self-reported clinical history. Either two negative PCRs, clearance, or symptom resolution qualified Cohort 3 donors as recovered. Germline trimming cut 3 bases from V and 7 bases from J; bases unmatched to any gene: 6. The CDR3 extends over 13 amino acids. The germline gives CDR1 DFQATT, CDR2 SNEGSKA (reference sequence).

The receptor was derived from a man aged 18 to 35 who had recovered from COVID-19. This chain links TRBV20-1 with TRBJ2-3, with 8 bases aligning to TRBD2. Sequenced material: PBMCs or T cells enriched from blood (not recorded which). DNA for the CDR3: TGCAGTGCTAGTGACGGGGGGGCTTATACGCAGTATTTT. It specifies CSASDGGAYTQYF.